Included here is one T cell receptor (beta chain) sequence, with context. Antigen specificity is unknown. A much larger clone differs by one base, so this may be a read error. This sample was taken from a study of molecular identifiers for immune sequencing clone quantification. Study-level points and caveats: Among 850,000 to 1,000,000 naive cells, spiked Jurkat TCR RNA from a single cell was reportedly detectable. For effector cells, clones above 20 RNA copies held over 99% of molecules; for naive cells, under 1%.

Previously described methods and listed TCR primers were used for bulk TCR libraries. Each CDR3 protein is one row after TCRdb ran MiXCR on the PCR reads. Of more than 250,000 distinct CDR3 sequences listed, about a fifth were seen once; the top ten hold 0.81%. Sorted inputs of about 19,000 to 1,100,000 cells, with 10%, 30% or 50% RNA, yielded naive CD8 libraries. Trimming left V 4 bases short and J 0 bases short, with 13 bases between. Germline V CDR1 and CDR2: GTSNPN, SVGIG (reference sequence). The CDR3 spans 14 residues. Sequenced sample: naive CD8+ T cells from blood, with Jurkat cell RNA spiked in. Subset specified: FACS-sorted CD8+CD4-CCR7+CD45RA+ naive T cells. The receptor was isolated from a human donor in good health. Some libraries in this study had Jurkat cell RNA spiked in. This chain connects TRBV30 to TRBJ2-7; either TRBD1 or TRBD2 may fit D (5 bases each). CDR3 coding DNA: TGTGCCTGGATCCGGGACGGCCTCTCCTACGAGCAGTACTTC. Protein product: CAWIRDGLSYEQYF.